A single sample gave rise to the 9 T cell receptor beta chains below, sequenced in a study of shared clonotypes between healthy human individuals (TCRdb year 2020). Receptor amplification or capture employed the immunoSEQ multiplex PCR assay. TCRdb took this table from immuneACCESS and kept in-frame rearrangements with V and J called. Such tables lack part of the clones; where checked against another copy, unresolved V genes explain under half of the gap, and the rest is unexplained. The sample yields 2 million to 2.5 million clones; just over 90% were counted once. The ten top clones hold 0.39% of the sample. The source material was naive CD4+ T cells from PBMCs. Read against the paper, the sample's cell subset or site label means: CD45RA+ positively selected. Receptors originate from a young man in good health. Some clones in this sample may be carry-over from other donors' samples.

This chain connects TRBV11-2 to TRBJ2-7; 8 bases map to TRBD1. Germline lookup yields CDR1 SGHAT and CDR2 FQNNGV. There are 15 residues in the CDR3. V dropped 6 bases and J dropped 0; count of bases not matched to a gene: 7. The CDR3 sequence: CASSWNRGSSYEQYF. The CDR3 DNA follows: TGTGCCAGCAGTTGGAACAGGGGGAGCTCCTACGAGCAGTACTTC.

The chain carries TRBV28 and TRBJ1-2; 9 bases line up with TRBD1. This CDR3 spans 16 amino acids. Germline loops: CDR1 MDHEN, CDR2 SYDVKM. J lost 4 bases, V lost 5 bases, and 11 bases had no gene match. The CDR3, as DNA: TGTGCCAGCAGTATGGACAGGGGCCGTCCCCCCTATGGCTACACCTTC. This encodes CASSMDRGRPPYGYTF.

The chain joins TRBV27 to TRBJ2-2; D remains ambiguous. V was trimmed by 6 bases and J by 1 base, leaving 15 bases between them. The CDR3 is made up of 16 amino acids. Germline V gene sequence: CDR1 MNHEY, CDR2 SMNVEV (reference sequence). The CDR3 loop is CASRPGWARNTGELFF. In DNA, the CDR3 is TGTGCCAGCAGACCCGGGTGGGCTAGGAACACCGGGGAGCTGTTTTTT.

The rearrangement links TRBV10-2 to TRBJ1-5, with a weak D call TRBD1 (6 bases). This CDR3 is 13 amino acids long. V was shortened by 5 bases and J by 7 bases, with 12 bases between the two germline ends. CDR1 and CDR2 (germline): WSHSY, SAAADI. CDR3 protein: CASSRGDGQPQHF. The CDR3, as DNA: TGCGCCAGCAGTAGGGGGGATGGACAGCCCCAGCATTTT.

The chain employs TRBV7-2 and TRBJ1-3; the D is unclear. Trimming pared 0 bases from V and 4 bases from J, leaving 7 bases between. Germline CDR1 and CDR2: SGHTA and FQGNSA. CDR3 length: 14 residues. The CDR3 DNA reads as TGTGCCAGCAGCTTAGCATTTGGGGGAAACACCATATATTTT. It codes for CASSLAFGGNTIYF. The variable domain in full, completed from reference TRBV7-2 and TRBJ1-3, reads GAGVSQSPSNKVTEKGKDVELRCDPISGHTALYWYRQSLGQGLEFLIYFQGNSAPDKSGLPSDRFSAERTGGSVSTLTIQRTQQEDSAVYLCASSLAFGGNTIYFGEGSWLTVV.

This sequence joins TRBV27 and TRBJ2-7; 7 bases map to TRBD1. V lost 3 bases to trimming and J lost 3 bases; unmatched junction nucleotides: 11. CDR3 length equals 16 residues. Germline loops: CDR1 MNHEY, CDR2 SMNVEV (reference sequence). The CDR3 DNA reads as TGTGCCAGCAGTTTTAATCCCGCAGGGGGAATCTACGAGCAGTACTTC. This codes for CASSFNPAGGIYEQYF.

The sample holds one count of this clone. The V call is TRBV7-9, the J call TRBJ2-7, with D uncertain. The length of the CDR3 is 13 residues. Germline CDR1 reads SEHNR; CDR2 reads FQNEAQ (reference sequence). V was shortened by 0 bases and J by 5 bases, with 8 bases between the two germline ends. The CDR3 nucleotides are TGTGCCAGCAGCTTAGCGCGGTACAACGAGCAGTACTTC. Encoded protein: CASSLARYNEQYF.

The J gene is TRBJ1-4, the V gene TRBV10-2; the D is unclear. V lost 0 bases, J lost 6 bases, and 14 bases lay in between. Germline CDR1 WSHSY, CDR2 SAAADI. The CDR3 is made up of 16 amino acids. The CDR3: CASSESSPEWDEKLFF. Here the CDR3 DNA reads TGCGCCAGCAGTGAGTCTTCGCCAGAATGGGATGAAAAACTGTTTTTT.

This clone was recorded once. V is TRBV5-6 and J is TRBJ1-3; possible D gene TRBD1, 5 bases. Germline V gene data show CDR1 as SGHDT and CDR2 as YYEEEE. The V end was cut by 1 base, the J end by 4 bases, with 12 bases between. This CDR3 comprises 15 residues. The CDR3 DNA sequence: TGTGCCAGCAGCTTGTGGGGGACGGAAGGAAACACCATATATTTT. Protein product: CASSLWGTEGNTIYF.